This T cell receptor beta chain was retrieved from a study of T-cell reconstitution after alpha-beta-depleted transplantation in children. Notes on the study in general: The high TCRbeta diversity at day 60 in some patients came from surviving recipient T cells and thymic progenitors. The authors attributed T-cell counts and diversity one year after transplant mostly to newly produced T cells. At around two months after transplant, the alpha-beta T cells were reportedly derived from several hundred expanded clones that came from non-depleted graft cells.

V was shortened by 1 base and J by 6 bases, with 15 bases between the two germline ends. Per germline, CDR1 LGHDT and CDR2 YNNKEL (reference sequence). This CDR3 has 15 amino acids. With regard to this clonotype: Its antigen is not known.

The authors prepared the TCRbeta library with unique molecular identifiers. Using its own MiXCR run on the PCR reads, TCRdb lists one record per CDR3 protein. The sample contains roughly 500,000 distinct CDR3 sequences, roughly 10% of which appear only once. J is TRBJ1-1 and V is TRBV3-1, with D hard to call. The source of this sequence is a child aged 2 to 10 with inherited bone marrow failure, due to receive a stem cell transplant. The sequencing here drew on PBMCs, taken before TCRalphabeta/CD19-depleted stem cell transplant. Here the CDR3 DNA reads TGTGCCAGCAGCCAAGTCAGCAGATCTGACGCTGAAGCTTTCTTT. It translates to CASSQVSRSDAEAFF.